The clone carrying this T cell receptor (beta chain) was seen a single time. The record originates from a study of OX40 agonist ivuxolimab in advanced cancers. Across the study: Administration of intravenous ivuxolimab to patients occurred every 2 weeks at 0.01 to 10 mg/kg. Partial responses were recorded for three patients, including one with hepatocellular carcinoma and two with cutaneous melanoma.

Sequencing was performed with immunoSEQ multiplex PCR; in TCRdb, only in-frame clones are kept and a portion is missing. This table holds around 15,000 clones, roughly four fifths found once. Germline values: CDR1 SGHTA, CDR2 FQGNSA. This CDR3 contains 15 residues. With 0 bases removed from V and 7 bases from J, the gap between germline ends came to 13 bases. The TCR was taken from an adult with an advanced solid tumor such as melanoma, head and neck, liver or kidney cancer. This specimen consisted of CD4+ or CD8+ T cells sorted from blood, obtained in a trial of the OX40 agonist ivuxolimab. This chain links TRBV7-2 with TRBJ2-1, with D possibly called TRBD1 or TRBD2 (6 bases each). The DNA of the CDR3 is TGTGCCAGCAGCTTAGCGGGGGGCAACGAGAATGAGCAGTTCTTC. Protein sequence: CASSLAGGNENEQFF.